A single sample is the source of the 20 T cell receptor beta chains below, sequenced in a study of shared clonotypes between healthy human individuals. The assay was immunoSEQ multiplex PCR, and TCRdb's table has in-frame clones only and misses some. This sample yields some 510,000 clones, of which around 74% are seen a single time; around 13% belongs to the top ten. Sequenced input: PBMCs. These receptors were obtained from a woman between 35 and 50 years old in good health. Some clones in this sample may be carry-over from other donors' samples.

J is TRBJ2-3 and V is TRBV11-2; tentative D call: TRBD1 (5 bases). This CDR3 is 15 amino acids long. Trimming took 0 bases from V and 1 from J, leaving 8 bases between them. Germline V CDR1 and CDR2: SGHAT, FQNNGV. The CDR3 sequence: CASSLEARGTDTQYF. The DNA for the CDR3 is TGTGCCAGCAGCTTAGAGGCCAGGGGCACAGATACGCAGTATTTT.

In this sample, this clone turned up once. The V and J genes are TRBV7-9 and TRBJ1-1; D not resolved. The V gene lost 1 base and the J gene lost 1 base, with 19 bases spanning the gap. CDR1 SEHNR and CDR2 FQNEAQ come from the germline V gene (reference sequence). CDR3 size: 18 residues. The CDR3 DNA reads TGTGCCAGCAGCTTAGTTTTGGCGAGGGCGACCCAGAACACTGAAGCTTTCTTT. Its protein product is CASSLVLARATQNTEAFF.

The chain is built from TRBV11-2 and TRBJ2-1, with 11 bases matching TRBD2. The CDR3 contains 15 residues. With 5 bases clipped from V and 5 bases from J, the junction kept 5 bases outside the gene matches. Germline lookup yields CDR1 SGHAT and CDR2 FQNNGV. DNA of the CDR3: TGTGCCAGCAGCCCGAGACTAGCGGGAAACAATGAGCAGTTCTTC. Its translation: CASSPRLAGNNEQFF.

The J gene is TRBJ1-2, the V gene TRBV29-1, with D unclear. Trimming removed 2 bases at V and 4 bases at J, with 8 bases between. CDR1 SQVTM and CDR2 ANQGSEA come from the germline V gene. The CDR3 has 12 residues. CDR3 DNA: TGCAGCGTTGAAAGTCCGGGCTATGGCTACACCTTC. Its translation: CSVESPGYGYTF.

The table lists this clone with a few counts. V and J are TRBV2 and TRBJ1-3, with 7 bases that match TRBD1. V trimming: 2 bases; J trimming: 4 bases; junction bases outside the gene matches: 11. Germline lookup yields CDR1 SNHLY and CDR2 FYNNEI. This CDR3 comprises 17 residues. This chain's CDR3 is CASSERTGSPPGNTIYF. The CDR3 DNA reads as TGTGCCAGCAGTGAAAGGACAGGCTCCCCACCCGGAAACACCATATATTTT.

In nucleotides, the CDR3 is TGTGCCAGCAGCGTACGGGGGAGCGGCGGGGAGCAGTACTTC. The encoded protein is CASSVRGSGGEQYF. The chain employs TRBV7-6 and TRBJ2-7; perhaps TRBD2 as D (6 bases). Trimming removed 5 bases at V and 7 bases at J, with 18 bases between. Germline V gives CDR1 SGHVS, CDR2 FNYEAQ. This CDR3 is built from 14 residues.

This rearrangement joins TRBV6-4 to TRBJ1-2; D is unclear. The CDR3 loop spans 11 amino acids. In germline, CDR1 is MRHNA, CDR2 SNTAGT. Trimming shortened V by 2 bases and J by 4 bases, and 2 bases separated the two germline ends. CDR3 in amino acids: CASSDRYGYTF. The CDR3 region has the DNA TGTGCCAGCAGTGACCGCTATGGCTACACCTTC.

V is TRBV11-2 and J is TRBJ2-5; TRBD1 might be the D (5 bases). With 3 bases removed from V and 0 bases from J, the gap between germline ends came to 11 bases. The V gene's germline CDR1 is SGHAT and CDR2 FQNNGV. This CDR3 is built from 15 residues. For the CDR3, the DNA is TGTGCCAGCAGCTTCCCCTCAGGGCACCAAGAGACCCAGTACTTC. This translates into CASSFPSGHQETQYF.

This clone was recorded many times. This chain links TRBV19 with TRBJ1-5, with D possibly matching TRBD1 (6 bases). V lost 6 bases to trimming and J lost 7 bases, with 13 bases between them. CDR3 length equals 13 residues. Germline V gives CDR1 LNHDA, CDR2 SQIVND (reference sequence). The CDR3 sequence is CASSHTGRQPQHF. CDR3 nucleotide sequence: TGTGCCAGTAGCCATACAGGGCGGCAGCCCCAGCATTTT.

The V gene is TRBV28, the J gene TRBJ1-1, with unresolved D. Germline CDR1 MDHEN, CDR2 SYDVKM. The CDR3 totals 12 residues. V was clipped by 1 base and J by 8 bases, with 8 bases between them. CDR3 nucleotides: TGTGCCAGCAGTTTATCCCAAGACGAAGCTTTCTTT. Translating it yields CASSLSQDEAFF. Full variable domain (rest looked up from reference TRBV28 and TRBJ1-1): DVKVTQSSRYLVKRTGEKVFLECVQDMDHENMFWYRQDPGLGLRLIYFSYDVKMKEKGDIPEGYSVSREKKERFSLILESASTNQTSMYLCASSLSQDEAFFGQGTRLTVV.

The chain uses TRBV7-6 and TRBJ2-7, with 15 bases that match TRBD2. V was clipped by 4 bases and J by 6 bases; unmatched bases: 4. CDR1 and CDR2 from the germline V gene are SGHVS and FNYEAQ. There are 15 residues in the CDR3. As DNA, the CDR3 is TGTGCCAGCAGCTCAGGACTAGCGGGAGGGGGCGAGCAGTACTTC. Its translation: CASSSGLAGGGEQYF.

The J gene is TRBJ2-5, the V gene TRBV7-2; D is ambiguous. CDR1 is SGHTA and CDR2 is FQGNSA in the germline V gene. This CDR3 region has 13 residues. V was clipped by 1 base and J by 4 bases, with 7 bases between them. The CDR3 here is CASSLVGPETQYF. The CDR3 DNA reads TGTGCCAGCAGCTTAGTTGGACCAGAGACCCAGTACTTC.

This chain connects TRBV6-5 to TRBJ2-2; 9 bases map to TRBD2. CDR3 length: 15 amino acids. Trimming removed 6 bases from V and 7 bases from J; junction bases left unmatched: 9. Germline CDR1 is MNHEY and CDR2 is SVGAGI. CDR3: CASSRTSEAGGELFF. The CDR3 DNA sequence: TGTGCCAGCAGCCGGACTAGCGAGGCGGGCGGGGAGCTGTTTTTT.

V and J are TRBV5-1 and TRBJ2-5; D assignment may be TRBD1 or TRBD2 (7 bases each). With the DNA end fitting TRBJ2-7 better, the J assignment may be wrong. CDR1 SGHRS and CDR2 YFSETQ come from the germline V gene. The CDR3 contains 14 residues. CDR3 region: CASSLTAGGDEQYF. The CDR3, as DNA: TGCGCCAGCAGCTTAACGGCAGGGGGGGACGAGCAGTACTTC.

CDR3: CASSHNGLADLRTQETQYF. In DNA, the CDR3 is TGTGCCAGCAGCCATAACGGACTAGCGGACTTAAGGACCCAAGAGACCCAGTACTTC. The rearrangement uses TRBV13 and TRBJ2-5; 10 bases align to TRBD2. After removal of 5 bases from V and 1 base from J, the junction contained 16 bases not matched to a gene. The CDR3 sequence is 19 residues long. CDR1 is PRHDT, CDR2 FYEKMQ, per germline (reference sequence).

The chain joins TRBV28 to TRBJ2-1, with D maybe TRBD2 (7 bases). The CDR3 covers 14 residues. Germline V CDR1 and CDR2: MDHEN, SYDVKM. Trimming took off 7 bases at V and 6 bases at J, with 16 bases between the two ends. CDR3 region: CASTPGGASNEQFF. For the CDR3, the DNA is TGTGCCAGCACCCCTGGGGGGGCAAGCAATGAGCAGTTCTTC.

As to this clone: At one of its ends the junction is not consistent with the germline gene, which may arise from a read error. The genes are TRBV6-1 and TRBJ2-5; possibly TRBD1 for D (5 bases). The J call is uncertain, as TRBJ2-7 better fits the DNA end. Germline-derived CDR1 and CDR2 are MNHNS and SASEGT. This CDR3 is built from 16 residues. CDR3 amino acids: CASSEEVRQSSHEQYF. CDR3 DNA sequence: TGTGCCAGCAGTGAAGAGGTGCGACAGAGCTCCCACGAGCAGTACTTC.

The V call is TRBV20-1, the J call TRBJ2-7; 7 bases are a match to TRBD1. CDR1 is DFQATT, CDR2 SNEGSKA, per germline (reference sequence). V was pared by 3 bases and J by 6 bases, with 2 bases of the junction left unmatched. This CDR3 spans 11 amino acids. The CDR3 DNA is TGCAGTGCTAGGGGGACAGCCGAGCAGTACTTC. Protein: CSARGTAEQYF.

A note on this clone: Possible read error: a much larger clone is one base away. Other DNA sequences in the same sample also yield this CDR3. The chain is built from TRBV28 and TRBJ2-1; no definite D call. V was shortened by 3 bases and J by 0 bases, with 3 bases between the two germline ends. CDR1 and CDR2 (germline): MDHEN, SYDVKM. The CDR3 spans 13 residues. The CDR3 sequence: CASSLDSYNEQFF. CDR3 DNA sequence: TGTGCCAGCAGTTTGGACTCCTACAATGAGCAGTTCTTC.

This clone was detected many times. The V and J genes are TRBV21-1 and TRBJ1-1. TRBV21-1 is recorded as a pseudogene. The CDR3 is 15 amino acids. The chain's CDR3 is CASSNKSSGRTQAFF. The DNA of the CDR3 is TGTGCCAGCAGCAACAAGTCATCGGGTCGGACGCAAGCTTTCTTT.